The 29 T cell receptor beta chains listed next were all sequenced from one sample in a study of blood T cells in healthy people across ages (dated by TCRdb to about 2015). Libraries were made using 5' RACE. Sequenced using an Illumina HiSeq 2500. A second PCR of roughly 7 to 12 cycles was performed with a sample-barcoded 5' primer and a J-beta primer mix. TCRdb handled the public reads itself, with Q25 trimming in fastp and clone calling in MiXCR, and kept productive beta chains. Rows with one shared CDR3 protein collapse into an entry with the most common genes and DNA. This sample gives hundreds of thousands of distinct CDR3 sequences in total; about 30% of them show up just once. About a sixth of the sample is taken by the ten largest. Sequencing was done on a sample of blood. The receptors originated from a woman over 75 in good health.

A remark on this clonotype: This may stem from a read error, because a much larger clone lies one nucleotide away. This chain uses TRBV3-1 with TRBJ2-6, with 9 nucleotides matching TRBD1. The V gene's germline CDR1 is LGHDT and CDR2 YNNKEL (reference sequence). This CDR3 is built from 15 residues. V shed 4 bases and J 9 bases; nucleotides not matched to a gene: 7. The CDR3 is CASSPNQGQGNVLTF. CDR3 nucleotide sequence: TGTGCCAGCAGCCCCAATCAGGGACAGGGCAACGTCCTGACTTTC.

The gene calls are TRBV20-1 and TRBJ1-4; maybe TRBD1 (6 bases). Germline V gives CDR1 DFQATT, CDR2 SNEGSKA (reference sequence). CDR3 size: 16 residues. Trimming removed 5 bases from V and 8 bases from J, with 24 bases in between. CDR3 sequence: CSAGSGDTALGEKLFF. Written as DNA, the CDR3 is TGCAGTGCTGGATCGGGGGACACGGCGCTAGGAGAAAAACTGTTTTTT.

On this clonotype: A much more abundant neighbour one base away suggests this may be a read error. The rearrangement links TRBV20-1 to TRBJ2-5, with D unresolved. Germline V CDR1 and CDR2: DFQATT, SNEGSKA (reference sequence). V was pared by 5 bases and J by 11 bases, with 21 bases between. CDR3 size: 13 residues. The DNA for the CDR3 is TGCAGTGCTGGTGGGGTGAACTACAATGAGCAGTACTTC. Encoded protein: CSAGGVNYNEQYF.

The V call is TRBV20-1, the J call TRBJ2-7; 8 positions match TRBD2. Trimming took 6 bases from V and 4 from J; bases not matched to a gene: 14. The CDR3 is 15 amino acids. Germline V gene data show CDR1 as DFQATT and CDR2 as SNEGSKA (reference sequence). CDR3 coding DNA: TGCAGTGCAAAACTCGGACTAGCCGAAACGTACGAGCAGTACTTC. Translating gives CSAKLGLAETYEQYF.

The genes are TRBV5-1 and TRBJ1-5, with 8 bases fitting TRBD1. The CDR3 sequence is 15 residues long. Germline CDR1 SGHRS, CDR2 YFSETQ. V gave up 3 bases and J gave up 3 bases; unmatched junction bases: 5. CDR3 amino acids: CASSWGTGANQPQHF. The CDR3 DNA follows: TGCGCCAGCAGCTGGGGGACAGGAGCCAATCAGCCCCAGCATTTT.

This clonotype was found a few times. V and J are TRBV20-1 and TRBJ1-1, with 7 bases matching TRBD1. V was clipped by 3 bases and J by 1 base; unmatched bases: 5. Per germline, CDR1 DFQATT and CDR2 SNEGSKA (reference sequence). CDR3 length equals 14 residues. CDR3 region: CSARRQGPNTEAFF. CDR3 sequence (DNA): TGCAGTGCTAGGAGACAGGGTCCGAACACTGAAGCTTTCTTT.

V usage is TRBV12-3 or TRBV12-4 and J usage is TRBJ2-3; D perhaps matches TRBD2 (5 bases). This CDR3 is built from 16 residues. Between the trimmed V and J ends, which lost 6 bases and 5 bases, there was a span of 21 bases. CDR3 nucleotides: TGTGCCAGCAGGTTGAAGAGCGGAGTGAGTGGAGATACGCAGTATTTT. The encoded protein is CASRLKSGVSGDTQYF.

In this sample, this clonotype turned up many times. The chain combines TRBV20-1 with TRBJ2-1, with D uncertain. With 7 bases removed from V and 1 base from J, the gap between germline ends came to 11 bases. The CDR3 covers 13 residues. Germline lookup yields CDR1 DFQATT and CDR2 SNEGSKA (reference sequence). CDR3 amino acids: CSVRRKSYNEQFF. CDR3 coding DNA: TGCAGTGTCAGGCGGAAGTCCTACAATGAGCAGTTCTTC.

The J gene is TRBJ2-4, the V gene TRBV29-1; TRBD1 is a possible D gene (5 bases). Germline CDR1 and CDR2: SQVTM and ANQGSEA. This CDR3 is built from 12 residues. Trimming pared 5 bases from V and 8 bases from J, leaving 13 bases between. CDR3 residues: CSVRVLGDIQYF. The CDR3 DNA follows: TGCAGCGTTAGGGTCCTAGGGGACATTCAGTACTTC.

The rearrangement links TRBV5-6 to TRBJ1-3; maybe TRBD1 (5 bases). CDR3 size: 14 residues. The V gene lost 3 bases and the J gene lost 3 bases, with 10 bases spanning the gap. CDR1 is SGHDT and CDR2 is YYEEEE in the germline V gene. The CDR3 nucleotides are TGTGCCAGCAGCTCCGACAGAAGTGGAAACACCATATATTTT. Translation gives CASSSDRSGNTIYF. The full variable domain, with the rest looked up from reference TRBV5-6 and TRBJ1-3, is DAGVTQSPTHLIKTRGQQVTLRCSPKSGHDTVSWYQQALGQGPQFIFQYYEEEERQRGNFPDRFSGHQFPNYSSELNVNALLLGDSALYLCASSSDRSGNTIYFGEGSWLTVV.

Comments on this clonotype: A read error may be the cause here, since a much bigger clone is one base away. The chain recombines TRBV20-1 with TRBJ2-7, with D maybe TRBD1 (5 bases). The J call may be in error: the DNA end matches TRBJ2-5 better. This CDR3 has 14 amino acids. Germline V gene sequence: CDR1 DFQATT, CDR2 SNEGSKA (reference sequence). In nucleotides, the CDR3 is TGCAGTGCTAGTCTTGGCAGGGCGCGAGAGACCCAGTACTTC. Translated, it gives CSASLGRARETQYF.

The chain combines TRBV5-1 with TRBJ2-5; D possibly corresponds to TRBD1 (6 bases). CDR1 and CDR2 from the germline V gene are SGHRS and YFSETQ. V was shortened by 0 bases and J by 3 bases, with 9 bases between the two germline ends. The CDR3 runs 14 residues. The CDR3 loop is CASSLGGQKETQYF. CDR3 DNA sequence: TGCGCCAGCAGCTTGGGGGGGCAGAAAGAGACCCAGTACTTC.

Points on this clonotype: A much larger clone differs by one base, so this may be a read error. The chain has TRBV3-1 and TRBJ2-6; possibly TRBD1 or TRBD2 for D (6 bases each). Germline V CDR1 and CDR2: LGHDT, YNNKEL (reference sequence). The CDR3 consists of 16 residues. DNA of the CDR3: TGTGCCAGCAGCCGTAGCACAGGGACTGGGGCCGACGTCCTGACTTTC. Amino acid sequence: CASSRSTGTGADVLTF.

The chain has TRBV10-3 and TRBJ2-5; D is unresolved. CDR1 ENHRY and CDR2 SYGVKD come from the germline V gene. Trimming took off 0 bases at V and 1 base at J, with 6 bases between the two ends. The CDR3 has 14 residues. The CDR3 region is CAISESGPQETQYF. The CDR3 DNA follows: TGTGCCATCAGTGAGTCCGGACCCCAAGAGACCCAGTACTTC.

The count of this clonotype is one. The chain combines TRBV10-3 with TRBJ2-1; TRBD2 is a possible D gene (6 bases). V lost 7 bases and J lost 0, with 16 bases in between. Germline lookup yields CDR1 ENHRY and CDR2 SYGVKD. The CDR3 sequence is 16 residues long. CDR3 amino acids: CAIMSGLRSSYNEQFF. The CDR3 DNA reads TGTGCCATCATGTCGGGACTCCGAAGCTCCTACAATGAGCAGTTCTTC.

In regard to this clonotype: This sequence may be a read error, since a much larger clone differs from it by one base. The chain recombines TRBV7-7 with TRBJ1-1, with D hard to call. This CDR3 region has 13 residues. The germline V and J ends were trimmed by 5 bases and 0 bases, with 7 bases remaining between them. Germline V gene sequence: CDR1 SSHAT, CDR2 FNYEAQ (reference sequence). CDR3 sequence: CASSTAVNTEAFF. The CDR3 DNA reads TGTGCCAGCAGCACCGCGGTGAACACTGAAGCTTTCTTT.

This clonotype was seen at least ten times. This chain links TRBV5-6 with TRBJ2-3; D possibly corresponds to TRBD2 (7 bases). Germline V CDR1 and CDR2: SGHDT, YYEEEE. The CDR3 runs 15 residues. With 1 base removed from V and 3 bases from J, the gap between germline ends came to 12 bases. CDR3 loop: CASSLRGGFTDTQYF. DNA of the CDR3: TGTGCCAGCAGCTTGAGGGGGGGGTTTACAGATACGCAGTATTTT.

This clonotype was found a few times. This chain links TRBV12-3 or TRBV12-4 with TRBJ1-1, with 7 bases fitting TRBD1. V shed 1 base, J shed 1 base, and the junction held 6 bases outside the gene matches. The CDR3 has 16 residues. The CDR3 here is CASSLGGGFTNTEAFF. CDR3 nucleotide sequence: TGTGCCAGCAGTTTAGGAGGGGGCTTCACGAACACTGAAGCTTTCTTT.

This chain connects TRBV18 to TRBJ2-1; 11 bases map to TRBD1. Per germline, CDR1 KGHSH and CDR2 LQKENI. V dropped 4 bases and J dropped 10; count of bases not matched to a gene: 9. CDR3 length equals 15 residues. CDR3 region: CASSQTGQGVYEQFF. As DNA, the CDR3 is TGTGCCAGCTCACAAACGGGACAGGGGGTCTACGAGCAGTTCTTC.

This clonotype was picked up many times. This chain links TRBV30 with TRBJ2-1, with TRBD2 matching 9 bases. Germline V gene lookup returns CDR1 GTSNPN and CDR2 SVGIG (reference sequence). V shed 1 base and J 9 bases; nucleotides not matched to a gene: 7. The CDR3 loop spans 14 amino acids. The CDR3 sequence: CAWSDGGGAAEQFF. DNA for the CDR3: TGTGCCTGGAGTGATGGCGGGGGGGCCGCTGAGCAGTTCTTC.

About this clonotype: Since a much larger clone is just one base distant, this may be a read error. The V and J genes are TRBV7-6 and TRBJ1-6; D unresolved. Germline values: CDR1 SGHVS, CDR2 FNYEAQ. CDR3 size: 14 residues. V shed 3 bases and J shed 8 bases, with 11 bases lying between them. CDR3 bases: TGTGCCAGCAGCTTTGGGCAGTTAGATTCACCCCTCCACTTT. It codes for CASSFGQLDSPLHF.

The V call is TRBV20-1, the J call TRBJ2-1, with 15 bases identical to TRBD2. V shed 4 bases and J 7 bases; nucleotides not matched to a gene: 5. CDR1 and CDR2 (germline): DFQATT, SNEGSKA (reference sequence). This CDR3 contains 15 residues. CDR3 in DNA: TGCAGTGCTATGACCGGGACTAGCGGGAGGAATGAGCAGTTCTTC. Its translation: CSAMTGTSGRNEQFF.

This clonotype was seen more than once but under ten times. V and J are TRBV9 and TRBJ2-1, with unresolved D. Between the trimmed V and J ends, which lost 0 bases and 6 bases, there was a span of 19 bases. The CDR3 has 17 residues. Germline V gene data show CDR1 as SGDLS and CDR2 as YYNGEE. As DNA, the CDR3 is TGTGCCAGCAGCGTAGTGGCCCGTCCTCTTTTAATCAATGAGCAGTTCTTC. Its protein is CASSVVARPLLINEQFF.

The V call is TRBV29-1, the J call TRBJ1-1; D is uncertain. The V and J ends lost 7 bases and 6 bases respectively, with 18 bases between them. Germline values: CDR1 SQVTM, CDR2 ANQGSEA. This CDR3 has 13 amino acids. Here the CDR3 reads CSESGIAHPEAFF. In DNA form, the CDR3 reads TGCAGCGAGTCGGGGATAGCACACCCTGAAGCTTTCTTT.

This clonotype showed up many times. The J gene is TRBJ1-2, the V gene TRBV4-1; possibly TRBD1 for D (5 bases). The CDR3 has 15 amino acids. Germline V CDR1 and CDR2: MGHRA, YSYEKL. V dropped 0 bases and J dropped 0 bases, with 8 bases sitting between them. The CDR3 region is CASSQDGGTNYGYTF. The CDR3 DNA follows: TGCGCCAGCAGCCAAGATGGGGGGACTAACTATGGCTACACCTTC.

The chain links TRBV3-1 to TRBJ1-1; tentatively, D is TRBD1 (6 bases). The CDR3 sequence is 14 residues long. From germline, CDR1 is LGHDT and CDR2 YNNKEL (reference sequence). Deletions cut 2 bases from V and 4 bases from J, with 11 bases between. CDR3 bases: TGTGCCAGCAGCCAACTTAACAGGGTCACTGAAGCTTTCTTT. Translating gives CASSQLNRVTEAFF.

With respect to this clonotype: A read error is likely, as this CDR3 ends without the conserved phenylalanine or tryptophan. This chain uses TRBV6-6 with TRBJ2-5; D possibly corresponds to TRBD2 (5 bases). The DNA end favors TRBJ2-7, so the J call may be wrong. Germline-derived CDR1 and CDR2 are MNHNY and SVGAGI (reference sequence). The CDR3 loop spans 14 amino acids. In nucleotides, the CDR3 is TGTACCACTCAGTTAGGAGGATTCGGTGGCGAGCAGTACTAC. It yields the protein CTTQLGGFGGEQYY.

This clonotype has at least ten counts. A much larger clone lies one base from this, so it may be a read error. J is TRBJ2-7 and V is TRBV29-1; a possible D gene is TRBD1 (6 bases). The CDR3 extends over 15 amino acids. With 4 bases removed from V and 7 bases from J, the gap between germline ends came to 23 bases. CDR1 is SQVTM and CDR2 is ANQGSEA in the germline V gene. The CDR3 protein is CSVGPHLRRGEEQYF. CDR3 coding DNA: TGCAGCGTTGGGCCCCACCTCCGCAGGGGAGAAGAGCAGTACTTC.

Worth noting for this clonotype: Just one base apart from a much larger clone, this may be a read error. The chain carries TRBV7-3 and TRBJ2-1; 10 bases line up with TRBD2. The J call may be incorrect, as the DNA end agrees better with TRBJ2-7. The CDR3 covers 17 residues. Germline CDR1 is SGHTA and CDR2 is FQGTGA. The CDR3 loop reads CASSPGLAESSYNEQYF. CDR3 DNA: TGTGCCAGCAGCCCTGGACTAGCGGAAAGCTCCTACAATGAGCAGTACTTC.